This T cell receptor beta chain was retrieved from a study of T cells after yellow fever vaccination. Study observations and caveats: Abundant clonotypes from the bulk population could get into FACS-sorted repertoires as contaminants.

One entry per CDR3 protein results from TCRdb running MiXCR on the 5' RACE reads. In the table there are 300,000 to 350,000 distinct CDR3 sequences, approximately 4% of which are singletons. This clonotype was counted a few times. The antigen is not known. The starting material was PBMCs, obtained 5 days after the yellow fever booster vaccination. This clonotype was obtained from a man younger than 35 who received the YFV17D yellow fever vaccine.

Here the CDR3 reads CASSQATQNQPQHF. In DNA, the CDR3 is TGTGCCAGCAGCCAAGCGACCCAAAATCAGCCCCAGCATTTT. The chain joins TRBV6-2 or TRBV6-3 to TRBJ1-5; D unresolved. V was clipped by 6 bases and J by 4 bases, with 13 bases between them. Germline CDR1 and CDR2: MNHEY and SVGEGT. This CDR3 spans 14 amino acids.